A selection of T cell receptor beta chains follows, all from one sample in a study of blood T cell repertoires in COVID-19. Libraries were prepared by immunoSEQ multiplex PCR; TCRdb keeps only in-frame clonotypes and omits some of them. The repertoire includes 200,000 or so clones, roughly 80% of them detected once, and under 5.5% sits in the top ten. Sequenced input: peripheral blood. These receptors were obtained from a woman aged 25-40 years with acute or convalescent COVID-19. Both conserved end residues are part of each CDR3. A D gene is named only where the DNA matches it firmly.

cdr3_aa,v_call,d_call
CASSQDPRMALTDTQYF,TRBV14,NA
CASSPRESNYEQYF,TRBV7-8,TRBD2
CASSYSRTGYNSPLHF,TRBV6-6,TRBD1
CASSSSALQGTEAFF,TRBV7-2,NA
CASSPSNYGYTF,TRBV6-5,NA
CASSLRQGVGSEAFF,TRBV5-1,TRBD1
CASSIVVKQETQYF,TRBV7-2,NA
CASSLFGLAAGNEQFF,TRBV28,TRBD2
CATAAVRTNEQFF,TRBV10-2,NA
CASSLDTFSSYNEQFF,TRBV5-6,NA
CASSFSESSYEQYF,TRBV27,NA
CASRPTIFSPNEQFF,TRBV7-2,NA
CASSAGQIQETQYF,TRBV5-4,NA
CASSQDQRTEAFF,TRBV4-2,NA
CASSWRQGGQETQYF,TRBV27,TRBD1
CAWSVWTPGTSGRGTGEQYF,TRBV30,TRBD2
CASSLRSGKTYEQYF,TRBV11-2,TRBD2
CASSYTTPAGGIADTQYF,TRBV28,TRBD1
CASSRRAGGEKLFF,TRBV6-5,NA
CASSSIPFSLLRNTIYF,TRBV3-1/TRBV3-2,NA
CASSNLGGMPFF,TRBV6-4,TRBD1
CSAKGTGMNTEAFF,TRBV29-1,TRBD1
CASSLGSRAAEAFF,TRBV7-2,NA
CASSPRSAPGQPQHF,TRBV18,NA
CASSYWRGGPPYGYTF,TRBV6-5,TRBD1
CASSLLGTQPQHF,TRBV3-1/TRBV3-2,NA
CASSFTGSEKLFF,TRBV7-2,NA
CASSEGQGMVGTQYF,TRBV13,TRBD1
CARRLDRGEKLFF,TRBV5-3,TRBD1